This is a list of T cell receptor beta chains from one sample in a study of blood T cell repertoires in COVID-19. Data came from immunoSEQ multiplex PCR; TCRdb stores just in-frame clones and leaves some out. The sample lists roughly 250,000 clones, roughly 83% occurring once. Sequencing used peripheral blood. Receptor source: a woman of 80 years or more with acute or convalescent COVID-19. The CDR3 runs from the conserved cysteine through the conserved F or W. The D gene is left open where the match is weak. Clone size is given for some rows only: seen once, a few or many times, or a class if the clone is expanded.

- | - | TRBJ1-1 | TRBV7-8 | CASRRQSLTEAFF | TGTGCCAGCAGACGACAGTCGCTCACTGAAGCTTTCTTT
TRBD1 | - | TRBJ2-1 | TRBV5-1 | CASSLDGQVRNEQFF | TGCGCCAGCAGCTTGGACGGACAGGTTCGCAATGAGCAGTTCTTC
TRBD1 | - | TRBJ2-1 | TRBV19 | CASSVGQGYNEQFF | TGTGCCAGTAGTGTCGGACAGGGTTACAATGAGCAGTTCTTC
- | few | TRBJ1-2 | TRBV4-1 | CASSQGQGSYGYTF | TGCGCCAGCAGCCAAGGGCAGGGGAGCTATGGCTACACCTTC
- | once | TRBJ1-6 | TRBV6-2/TRBV6-3 | CASSYFPTNSPLHF | TGTGCCAGCAGTTACTTTCCCACAAATTCACCCCTCCACTTT
TRBD1 | - | TRBJ1-1 | TRBV5-1 | CASSSLQGTEAFF | TGCGCCAGCAGCTCATTACAGGGGACTGAAGCTTTCTTT
TRBD1 | - | TRBJ2-5 | TRBV2 | CASSEQDRAKTQYF | TGTGCCAGCAGTGAACAGGACAGGGCTAAGACCCAGTACTTC
- | - | TRBJ1-2 | TRBV6-2/TRBV6-3 | CASSRSGGPDGYTF | TGTGCCAGCAGCCGCTCGGGGGGGCCTGATGGCTACACCTTC
- | - | TRBJ2-7 | TRBV29-1 | CSVEAGGIEQYF | TGCAGCGTTGAGGCAGGGGGGATCGAGCAGTACTTC
- | few | TRBJ2-3 | TRBV9 | CASSVDGGSTDTQYF | TGTGCCAGCAGCGTAGACGGGGGTAGCACAGATACGCAGTATTTT
- | once | TRBJ2-7 | TRBV5-1 | CASSPGQGIEQYF | TGCGCCAGCAGCCCGGGCCAGGGGATCGAGCAGTACTTC
TRBD1 | - | TRBJ1-5 | TRBV28 | CASGTANNQPQHF | TGTGCCAGCGGGACAGCCAATAATCAGCCCCAGCATTTT
TRBD2 | - | TRBJ2-1 | TRBV5-5 | CASSLVVAGGYNEQFF | TGTGCCAGCAGCTTGGTGGTAGCGGGGGGGTACAATGAGCAGTTCTTC
- | once | TRBJ2-1 | TRBV9 | CASSGGLRSNEQFF | TGTGCCAGCAGCGGGGGACTGCGCTCGAATGAGCAGTTCTTC
- | - | TRBJ1-5 | TRBV28 | CASGASGNQPQHF | TGTGCCAGCGGGGCATCCGGCAATCAGCCCCAGCATTTT
- | - | TRBJ1-3 | TRBV7-2 | CASSLVGSGNTIYF | TGTGCCAGCAGCTTAGTCGGCTCTGGAAACACCATATATTTT
- | - | TRBJ2-1 | TRBV6-5 | CASTSLNEQFF | TGTGCCAGCACTAGCCTTAATGAGCAGTTCTTC
- | - | TRBJ2-7 | TRBV30 | CAWNAGSYEQYF | TGTGCCTGGAATGCGGGGTCCTACGAGCAGTACTTC
- | few | TRBJ1-4 | TRBV7-9 | CASSPTTGATNEKLFF | TGTGCCAGCAGCCCTACGACAGGCGCAACTAATGAAAAACTGTTTTTT
- | - | TRBJ1-4 | TRBV7-9 | CASSSQGGEKLFF | TGTGCCAGCAGCTCACAGGGTGGCGAAAAACTGTTTTTT
TRBD1 | - | TRBJ2-3 | TRBV28 | CASWDSYTDTQYF | TGTGCCAGCTGGGACAGTTACACAGATACGCAGTATTTT
- | few | TRBJ1-1 | TRBV7-6 | CASSPLYGAGTEAFF | TGTGCCAGCAGCCCCCTGTATGGAGCGGGGACTGAAGCTTTCTTT
TRBD1 | - | TRBJ1-5 | TRBV29-1 | CSARTGDQPQHF | TGCAGCGCCAGGACAGGGGATCAGCCCCAGCATTTT
- | - | TRBJ2-5 | TRBV9 | CASSDARAGQETQYF | TGTGCCAGCAGCGATGCCCGGGCGGGACAAGAGACCCAGTACTTC
TRBD1 | once | TRBJ1-2 | TRBV30 | CAWSATSGTGGFYGYTF | TGTGCCTGGAGTGCCACATCCGGGACAGGGGGCTTCTATGGCTACACCTTC
TRBD2 | - | TRBJ2-7 | TRBV28 | CASKAGGFYEQYF | TGTGCCAGTAAGGCGGGAGGTTTCTACGAGCAGTACTTC
- | - | TRBJ2-4 | TRBV19 | CASRGQGSYIQYF | TGTGCCAGTAGGGGCCAGGGGTCCTACATTCAGTACTTC
- | - | TRBJ1-5 | TRBV28 | CASFPGGGNQPQHF | TGTGCCAGTTTCCCTGGAGGAGGCAATCAGCCCCAGCATTTT
- | - | TRBJ2-7 | TRBV28 | CASSFGKEEYF | TGTGCCAGCAGTTTTGGGAAGGAGGAGTACTTC
- | - | TRBJ1-5 | TRBV12-3/TRBV12-4 | CASQWGGDQPQHF | TGTGCCAGCCAGTGGGGGGGGGATCAGCCCCAGCATTTT
- | - | TRBJ1-1 | TRBV7-3 | CASSSRKLNTEAFF | TGTGCCAGCAGCTCGCGCAAATTGAACACTGAAGCTTTCTTT
TRBD2 | - | TRBJ2-1 | TRBV11-1 | CASSIRASGTYNEQFF | TGTGCCAGCAGCATAAGGGCTAGCGGGACCTACAATGAGCAGTTCTTC
- | - | TRBJ2-3 | TRBV18 | CASSIRASSTDTQYF | TGTGCCAGCTCGATCAGGGCCTCTAGCACAGATACGCAGTATTTT
- | - | TRBJ1-2 | TRBV7-2 | CASPNRGYGYTF | TGTGCCAGCCCTAATCGGGGCTATGGCTACACCTTC
TRBD1 | - | TRBJ2-7 | TRBV5-1 | CASSPTGAYEQYF | TGCGCCAGCAGCCCGACAGGGGCCTACGAGCAGTACTTC
TRBD1 | - | TRBJ1-5 | TRBV2 | CASSPGTGGNQPQHF | TGTGCCAGCAGTCCCGGGACAGGGGGCAATCAGCCCCAGCATTTT
- | - | TRBJ2-1 | TRBV3-1/TRBV3-2 | CASSQRVRLPQQFF | TGTGCCAGCAGCCAACGGGTGCGGCTCCCCCAGCAGTTCTTC
- | - | TRBJ2-2 | TRBV12-3/TRBV12-4 | CASSIQYTGELFF | TGTGCCAGCAGTATCCAGTACACCGGGGAGCTGTTTTTT
TRBD2 | - | TRBJ2-5 | TRBV11-2 | CASSFAGGEAETQYF | TGTGCCAGCAGCTTTGCGGGGGGGGAGGCAGAGACCCAGTACTTC
- | - | TRBJ1-4 | TRBV30 | CAWSVGATNEKLFF | TGTGCCTGGAGTGTGGGAGCGACTAATGAAAAACTGTTTTTT
- | - | TRBJ2-1 | TRBV2 | CASSRAASGFVF | TGTGCCAGCAGTCGTGCCGCTTCCGGGTTTGTCTTC
TRBD1 | - | TRBJ2-5 | TRBV29-1 | CSVDRGLRETQYF | TGCAGCGTAGACAGGGGGCTCCGGGAGACCCAGTACTTC
TRBD1 | - | TRBJ1-3 | TRBV30 | CAWSTGVNSGNTIYF | TGTGCCTGGAGTACAGGGGTGAACTCTGGAAACACCATATATTTT
TRBD1 | - | TRBJ1-6 | TRBV5-5 | CASSSTGEGSPLHF | TGTGCCAGCAGCTCGACAGGGGAAGGGTCACCCCTCCACTTT
- | - | TRBJ1-1 | TRBV28 | CASSLRRTEAFF | TGTGCCAGCAGTTTGAGGAGGACTGAAGCTTTCTTT
TRBD1 | - | TRBJ1-1 | TRBV28 | CASSRQGFTEAFF | TGTGCCAGCAGTCGACAGGGGTTCACTGAAGCTTTCTTT
TRBD2 | - | TRBJ2-5 | TRBV18 | CASSPTSGQETQYF | TGTGCCAGCTCACCGACTAGCGGGCAAGAGACCCAGTACTTC
- | - | TRBJ2-2 | TRBV5-4 | CASSLEAGPNTGELFF | TGTGCCAGCAGCTTGGAGGCGGGACCGAACACCGGGGAGCTGTTTTTT
TRBD2 | - | TRBJ2-3 | TRBV5-1 | CASSPGGADTQYF | TGCGCCAGCAGCCCCGGGGGGGCAGATACGCAGTATTTT
- | - | TRBJ2-5 | TRBV6-6 | CASSNGGYQETQYF | TGTGCCAGCAGCAATGGGGGGTACCAAGAGACCCAGTACTTC
- | - | TRBJ2-1 | TRBV7-3 | CASSSQGGNLYNEQFF | TGTGCCAGCAGCTCTCAAGGAGGGAACCTTTACAATGAGCAGTTCTTC